The source of this T cell receptor (beta chain) is a study of blood T cell repertoires in COVID-19 (dated by TCRdb to about 2020). For context, the study as a whole: Collaborator samples came from the United States, Italy and Spain and covered acute and convalescent phases of COVID-19. Where available, HLA class I and class II types were obtained from metadata supplied by the sample provider rather than from assay-based typing. The prospective study material was composed of cDNA or gDNA derived from T cells, B-cell-depleted T cells, or PBMCs. Deeply sampled blood TCRbeta repertoires from subjects exposed to, actively infected with, or recovered from COVID-19 were included in the dataset. The sample metadata nearly always contained a de-identified subject ID, COVID-19 status, age in years and sex. The repertoires were made available in a free public database intended to serve as a resource for research on the immune response to SARS-CoV-2. Samples were obtained from the ongoing ImmuneRACE study (first 160 participants) and from 1,254 subjects provided by 6 global collaborators.

Concerning this clone: The specificity of this receptor is unknown. Base qualities are missing; no much larger clone stands one base away.

The immunoSEQ Assay, a bias-controlled multiplex PCR, was used to amplify TCRbeta CDR3 regions from genomic DNA. In the paper's pipeline: Within the assay, amplification of reference gene primers was used to estimate how many nucleated cells each sample contained. Sequence reads were collapsed and filtered to measure the absolute abundance of every unique TCRbeta CDR3 rearrangement. For each sample, productive Simpson clonality was calculated as the square root of Simpson's diversity index across productive rearrangements. TCRdb re-hosts the immuneACCESS table, in-frame sequences only. Its copies lack some clones; in the studies checked, an unresolved V gene accounts for under half of them, and the cause for the rest is not known. V and J calls and clone size are given by that table; D and trimming were obtained from the DNA. A total of roughly 200,000 clones appear in this sample, around 83% of them only once. 8% to 10% of the sample belongs to the ten largest clones.

The paper's findings and limits, for the study overall: The amount of clinical and demographic metadata varied by source and participant and was provided uncurated.

At one collaborating source in Seattle, patients were enrolled during active infection and were followed longitudinally through the course of disease. The collaborating institutions used their own protocols to collect whole blood in K2EDTA tubes. For TCRbeta analysis, collaborators shipped samples as frozen whole blood, isolated PBMCs, or DNA extracted from either of those sample types. V is pared back by 2 bases and J by 6 bases, with 13 bases lying between the germline termini. There are 15 amino acids in the CDR3, from cysteine to phenylalanine inclusive. Here the CDR3 DNA is all that survives: 45 bases in frame from base 1. CDR1 and CDR2, per the germline V gene, are MDHEN and SYDVKM.

The sequence was obtained from an elderly woman with COVID-19, enrolled during active disease. Sequencing used peripheral blood. The V and J segments used are TRBV28 and TRBJ2-2; 5 matching bases give a weak D call of TRBD1. The CDR3 has the sequence CASSLGALRAGELFF. The DNA sequence is as follows: TGTGCCAGCAGTTTAGGGGCCCTCAGGGCCGGGGAGCTGTTTTTT.